This T cell receptor beta chain was recovered during a study of OX40 agonist ivuxolimab in advanced cancers. Study details: At doses from 0.01 to 10 mg/kg, patients were given intravenous ivuxolimab every 2 weeks. Anti-PD-1, anti-PD-L1 or anti-CTLA-4 therapy given earlier was allowed, and 35% to 50% had some. Partial responses were achieved by three patients, of whom one had hepatocellular carcinoma and two had cutaneous melanoma.

Sequencing used immunoSEQ multiplex PCR; TCRdb keeps in-frame clones, though not all of them. The data contain some 21,000 clones, 83% of them singletons. Germline loops: CDR1 LGHNA, CDR2 YSLEER. The CDR3 is made up of 13 amino acids. Between the trimmed V and J ends, which lost 1 base and 4 bases, there was a span of 7 bases. With regard to this clone: The antigen is not known.

Study results and caveats: The CD4+ and CD8+ T cells in the blood had expanded clonally by week 6 at 0.1 to 3.0 mg/kg.

The chain combines TRBV4-3 with TRBJ1-2; D uncertain. The TCR originated in an adult with an advanced solid tumor such as melanoma, head and neck, liver or kidney cancer. Sequencing used CD4+ or CD8+ T cells sorted from blood, obtained in a trial of the OX40 agonist ivuxolimab. The CDR3 protein is CASSQARFYGYTF. Here the CDR3 DNA reads TGCGCCAGCAGCCAAGCGCGATTCTATGGCTACACCTTC.